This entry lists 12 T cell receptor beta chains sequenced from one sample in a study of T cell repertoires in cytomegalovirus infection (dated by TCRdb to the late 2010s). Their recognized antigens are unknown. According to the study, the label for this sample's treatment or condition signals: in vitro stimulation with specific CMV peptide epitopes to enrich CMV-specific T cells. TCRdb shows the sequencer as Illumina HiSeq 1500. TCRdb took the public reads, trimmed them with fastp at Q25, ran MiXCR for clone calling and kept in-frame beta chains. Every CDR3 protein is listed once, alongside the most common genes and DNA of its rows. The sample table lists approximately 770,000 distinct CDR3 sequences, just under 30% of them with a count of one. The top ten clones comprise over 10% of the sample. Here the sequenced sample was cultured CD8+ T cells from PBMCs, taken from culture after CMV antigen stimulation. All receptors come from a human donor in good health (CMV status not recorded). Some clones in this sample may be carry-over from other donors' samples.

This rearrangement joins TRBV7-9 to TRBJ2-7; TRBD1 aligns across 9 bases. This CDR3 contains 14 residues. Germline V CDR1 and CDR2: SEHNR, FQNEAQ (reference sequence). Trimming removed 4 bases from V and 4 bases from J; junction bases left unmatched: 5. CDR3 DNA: TGTGCCAGCAGCTCTACCGGGACAGGGTACGAGCAGTACGTC. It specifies CASSSTGTGYEQYV.

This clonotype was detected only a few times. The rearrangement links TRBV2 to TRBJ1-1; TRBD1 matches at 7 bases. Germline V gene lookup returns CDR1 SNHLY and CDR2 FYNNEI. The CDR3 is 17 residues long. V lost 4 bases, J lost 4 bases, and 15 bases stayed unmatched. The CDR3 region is CASSVNRGRSESTEAFF. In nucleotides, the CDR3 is TGTGCCAGCAGTGTGAACAGGGGAAGATCAGAGAGCACTGAAGCTTTCTTT.

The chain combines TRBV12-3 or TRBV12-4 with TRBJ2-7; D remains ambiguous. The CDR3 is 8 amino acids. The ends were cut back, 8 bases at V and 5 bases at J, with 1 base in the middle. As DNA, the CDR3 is TGTGCCAGCGACGAGCAGTACGTC. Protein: CASDEQYV.

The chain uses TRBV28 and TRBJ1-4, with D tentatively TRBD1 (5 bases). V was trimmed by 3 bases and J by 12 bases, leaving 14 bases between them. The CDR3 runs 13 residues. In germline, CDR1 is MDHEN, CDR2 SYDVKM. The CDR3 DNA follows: TGTGCCAGCAGTTTTTGGGGCACCGTGGAACTGTTTTTT. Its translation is CASSFWGTVELFF. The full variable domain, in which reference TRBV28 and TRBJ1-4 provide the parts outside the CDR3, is DVKVTQSSRYLVKRTGEKVFLECVQDMDHENMFWYRQDPGLGLRLIYFSYDVKMKEKGDIPEGYSVSREKKERFSLILESASTNQTSMYLCASSFWGTVELFFGSGTQLSVL.

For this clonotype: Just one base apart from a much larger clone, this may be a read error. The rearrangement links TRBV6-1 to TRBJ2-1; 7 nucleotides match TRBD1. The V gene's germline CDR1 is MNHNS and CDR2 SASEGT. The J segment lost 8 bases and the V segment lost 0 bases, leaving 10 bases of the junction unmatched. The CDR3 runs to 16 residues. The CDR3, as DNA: TGTGCCAGCAGTGAAGCTGTGGGACAGTGGGTCTATGAGCAGTTCTTC. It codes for CASSEAVGQWVYEQFF.

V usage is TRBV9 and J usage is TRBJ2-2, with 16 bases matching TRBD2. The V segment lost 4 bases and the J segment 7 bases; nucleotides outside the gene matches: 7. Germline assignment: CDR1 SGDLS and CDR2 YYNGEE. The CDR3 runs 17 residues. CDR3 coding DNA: TGTGCCAGCAGCCCGGGACTAGCGGGGGGGCCGAGCGGGGAGCTGTTTTTT. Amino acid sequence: CASSPGLAGGPSGELFF. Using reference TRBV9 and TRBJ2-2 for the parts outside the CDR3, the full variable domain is DSGVTQTPKHLITATGQRVTLRCSPRSGDLSVYWYQQSLDQGLQFLIQYYNGEERAKGNILERFSAQQFPDLHSELNLSSLELGDSALYFCASSPGLAGGPSGELFFGEGSRLTVL.

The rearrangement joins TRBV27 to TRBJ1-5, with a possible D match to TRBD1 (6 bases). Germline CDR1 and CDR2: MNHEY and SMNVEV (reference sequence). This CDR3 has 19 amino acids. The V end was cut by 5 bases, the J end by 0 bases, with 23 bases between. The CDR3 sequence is CASSLGTPANLYSNQPQHF. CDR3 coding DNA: TGTGCCAGCAGTCTCGGGACACCCGCGAATCTTTATAGCAATCAGCCCCAGCATTTT.

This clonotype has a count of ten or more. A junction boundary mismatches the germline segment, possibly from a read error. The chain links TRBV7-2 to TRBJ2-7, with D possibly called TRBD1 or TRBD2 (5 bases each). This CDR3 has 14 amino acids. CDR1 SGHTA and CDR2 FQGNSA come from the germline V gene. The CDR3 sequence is CASTLARGDHEQYF. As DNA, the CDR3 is TGTGCCAGCACCTTAGCGAGGGGTGATCACGAGCAGTACTTC.

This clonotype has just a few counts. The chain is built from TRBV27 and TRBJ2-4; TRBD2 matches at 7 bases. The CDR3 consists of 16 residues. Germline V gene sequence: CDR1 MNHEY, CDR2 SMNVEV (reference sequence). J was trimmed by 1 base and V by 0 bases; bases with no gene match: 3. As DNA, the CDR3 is TGTGCCAGCAGTTTATCGGGGGGGATGGCCAAAAACATTCAGTACTTC. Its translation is CASSLSGGMAKNIQYF.

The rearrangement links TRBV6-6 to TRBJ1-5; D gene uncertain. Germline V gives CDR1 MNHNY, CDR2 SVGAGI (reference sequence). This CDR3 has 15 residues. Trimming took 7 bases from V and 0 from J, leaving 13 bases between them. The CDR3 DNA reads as TGTGCCAGCATCCACGGTACCTATAGCAATCAGCCCCAGCATTTT. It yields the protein CASIHGTYSNQPQHF.

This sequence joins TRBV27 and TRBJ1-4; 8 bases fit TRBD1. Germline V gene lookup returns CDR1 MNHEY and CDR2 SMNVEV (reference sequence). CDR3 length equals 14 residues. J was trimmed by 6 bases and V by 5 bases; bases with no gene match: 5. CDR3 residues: CASSRTGRYEKLFF. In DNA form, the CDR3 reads TGTGCCAGCAGTAGGACAGGGAGGTATGAAAAACTGTTTTTT.

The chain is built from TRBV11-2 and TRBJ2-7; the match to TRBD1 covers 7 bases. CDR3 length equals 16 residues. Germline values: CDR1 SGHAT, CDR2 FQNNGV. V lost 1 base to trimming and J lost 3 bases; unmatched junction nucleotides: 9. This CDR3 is CASSLAGTDNFYEQYF. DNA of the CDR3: TGTGCCAGCAGCTTAGCGGGGACAGACAATTTCTACGAGCAGTACTTC.